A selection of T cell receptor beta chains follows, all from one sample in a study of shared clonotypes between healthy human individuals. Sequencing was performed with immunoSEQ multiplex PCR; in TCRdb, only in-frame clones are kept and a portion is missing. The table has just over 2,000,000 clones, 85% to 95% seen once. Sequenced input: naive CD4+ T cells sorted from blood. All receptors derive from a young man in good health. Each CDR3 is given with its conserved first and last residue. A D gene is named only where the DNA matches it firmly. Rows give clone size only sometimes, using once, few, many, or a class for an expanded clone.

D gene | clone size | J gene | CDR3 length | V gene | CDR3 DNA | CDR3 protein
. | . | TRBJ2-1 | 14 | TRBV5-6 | TGTGCCAGCAGCTTTGGGTTCCTAAAAAATGAGCAGTTCTTC | CASSFGFLKNEQFF
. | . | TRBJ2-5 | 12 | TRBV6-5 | TGTGCCAGCAGGAAGGGAGTGGAGACCCAGTACTTC | CASRKGVETQYF
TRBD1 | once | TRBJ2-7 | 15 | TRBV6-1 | TGTGCCAGCAGTGTAAGACAGGGGGGGACCTACGAGCAGTACTTC | CASSVRQGGTYEQYF
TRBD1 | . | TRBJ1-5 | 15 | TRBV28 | TGTGCCAGCAGTACCCCAGGGGGCCTTTCTCAGCCCCAGCATTTT | CASSTPGGLSQPQHF
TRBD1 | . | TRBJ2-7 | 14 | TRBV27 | TGTGCCAGCAAGAGGACAGGAGTTGCCTACGAGCAGTACTTC | CASKRTGVAYEQYF
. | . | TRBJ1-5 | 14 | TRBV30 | TGTGCCTGGAGTGGAGGGGTCAGCAATCAGCCCCAGCATTTT | CAWSGGVSNQPQHF
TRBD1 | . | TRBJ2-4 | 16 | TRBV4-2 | TGTGCCAGCAGCCAAGAACAGGGGCGCGTATTAAACATTCAGTACTTC | CASSQEQGRVLNIQYF
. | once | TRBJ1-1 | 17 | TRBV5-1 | TGCGCCAGCAGCTTGGCGGGGTCCCTATTCATGAACACTGAAGCTTTCTTT | CASSLAGSLFMNTEAFF
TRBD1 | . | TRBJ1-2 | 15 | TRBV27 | TGTGCCAGCAGTGGCGGACAGGAATTCAACTATGGCTACACCTTC | CASSGGQEFNYGYTF
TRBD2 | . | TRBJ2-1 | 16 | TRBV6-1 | TGTGCCAGCAGTGACCGACTAGCGGGTAGCTACAATGAGCAGTTCTTC | CASSDRLAGSYNEQFF
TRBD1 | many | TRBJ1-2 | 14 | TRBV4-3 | TGCGCCAGCAGCCCTAATTCAGGGGGGCTTGGCTACACCTTC | CASSPNSGGLGYTF
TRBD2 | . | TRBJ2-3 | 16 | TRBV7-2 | TGTGCCAGCAGCTTAAATGCCCTAGCGGTCACAGATACGCAGTATTTT | CASSLNALAVTDTQYF
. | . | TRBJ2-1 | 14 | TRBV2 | TGTGCCAGCAGGGGACCGACGCTCCTTCATGAGCAGTTCTTC | CASRGPTLLHEQFF
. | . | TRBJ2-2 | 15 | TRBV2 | TGTGCCAGCAGTCCCAGGCGGGCGGTTGACGGGGAGCTGTTTTTT | CASSPRRAVDGELFF
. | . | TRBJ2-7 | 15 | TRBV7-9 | TGTGCCAGCAGCACAACCTCGGTGGGTCGCTCCGAGCAGTACTTC | CASSTTSVGRSEQYF
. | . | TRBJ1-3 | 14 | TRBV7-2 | TGTGCCAGCAGCTTATGGACGGCTGGAAACACCATATATTTT | CASSLWTAGNTIYF
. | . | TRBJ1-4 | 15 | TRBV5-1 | TGCGCCAGCAGCTTGGAACAGGGTATAACTGAAAAACTGTTTTTT | CASSLEQGITEKLFF
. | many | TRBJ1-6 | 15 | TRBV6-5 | TGTGCCAGCAGCCCCGGTGGAACTTCTAATTCACCCCTCCACTTT | CASSPGGTSNSPLHF
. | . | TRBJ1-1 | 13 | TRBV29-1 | TGCAGCGCTCTACAGGGTCGGAACACTGAAGCTTTCTTT | CSALQGRNTEAFF
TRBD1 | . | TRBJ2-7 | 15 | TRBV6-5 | TGTGCCAGCAGTCCACCTAGGGGACAGGGGGCCGAGCAGTACTTC | CASSPPRGQGAEQYF
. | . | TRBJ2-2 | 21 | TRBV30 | TGTGCCTGGACCAGTGGTAGATGGCTAGCGTCGTTCGACGCGAACACCGGGGAGCTGTTTTTT | CAWTSGRWLASFDANTGELFF
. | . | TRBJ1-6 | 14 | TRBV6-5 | TGTGCCAGCAGTTACCGACGGACCAATTCACCCCTCCACTTT | CASSYRRTNSPLHF
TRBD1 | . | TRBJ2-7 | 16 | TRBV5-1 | TGCGCCAGCAGCTTGGACAGCCCGGGACAGGGGTACGAGCAGTACTTC | CASSLDSPGQGYEQYF
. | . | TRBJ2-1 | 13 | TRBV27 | TGTGCCAGCACCCGCAGTCCGTACAATGAGCAGTTCTTC | CASTRSPYNEQFF
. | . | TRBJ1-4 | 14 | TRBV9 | TGTGCCAGCAGCGCGGGACACACTAATGAAAAACTGTTTTTT | CASSAGHTNEKLFF
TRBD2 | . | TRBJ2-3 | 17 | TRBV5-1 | TGCGCCAGCATGCTTGGTTCCCGACTAGCGGGGAAAGATACGCAGTATTTT | CASMLGSRLAGKDTQYF
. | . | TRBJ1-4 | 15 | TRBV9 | TGTGCCAGCCGGGAGGGGAGGGTGGCTAATGAAAAACTGTTTTTT | CASREGRVANEKLFF
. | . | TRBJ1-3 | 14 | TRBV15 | TGTGCCACCAGCAGAGTCACGGATGGAAACACCATATATTTT | CATSRVTDGNTIYF
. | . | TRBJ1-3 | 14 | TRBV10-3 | TGTGCCATCAGTGGACCAGGTAGTGAAAACACCATATATTTT | CAISGPGSENTIYF
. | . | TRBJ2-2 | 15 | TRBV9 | TGTGCCAGCAGCGTAGGAGTCTGGGGGACCGGGGAGCTGTTTTTT | CASSVGVWGTGELFF
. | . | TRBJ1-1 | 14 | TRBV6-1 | TGTGCCAGCACCTCCACCGAGGGGACCACTGAAGCTTTCTTT | CASTSTEGTTEAFF
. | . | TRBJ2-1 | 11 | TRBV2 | TGTGCCAGCAGTGCGGGGGTTGAGCAGTTCTTC | CASSAGVEQFF
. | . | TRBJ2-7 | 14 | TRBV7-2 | TGTGCCAGCAGCCGACCGGGACACTCCTACGAGCAGTACTTC | CASSRPGHSYEQYF
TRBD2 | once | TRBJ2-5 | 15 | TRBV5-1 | TGCGCCAGCAGCTTGACTAGCGGGGGAGAGGAGACCCAGTACTTC | CASSLTSGGEETQYF
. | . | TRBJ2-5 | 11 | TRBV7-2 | TGTGCCAGCAGCCAAGCGGAGACCCAGTACTTC | CASSQAETQYF
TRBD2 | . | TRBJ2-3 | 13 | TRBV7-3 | TGTGCCAGCAGCTTCCGGGGGGCAGATACGCAGTATTTT | CASSFRGADTQYF
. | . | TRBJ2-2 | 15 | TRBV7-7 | TGTGCTAGCAGCCGAAGCACAGGGAACACCGGGGAGCTGTTTTTT | CASSRSTGNTGELFF
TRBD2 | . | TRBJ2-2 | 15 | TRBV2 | TGTGCCAGCAGTGAGGAGACTAGCGGCACCGGGGAGCTGTTTTTT | CASSEETSGTGELFF
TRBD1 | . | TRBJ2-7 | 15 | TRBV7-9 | TGTGCCAGCAGCTTAGCCGGGACAGGGTTGGGCGAGCAGTACTTC | CASSLAGTGLGEQYF
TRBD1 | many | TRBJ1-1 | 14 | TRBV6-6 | TGTGCCAGCAGAATGACAGGGGGCATTACTGAAGCTTTCTTT | CASRMTGGITEAFF
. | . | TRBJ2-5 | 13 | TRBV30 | TGTGCCTGGAGTGTGGGACACATCGGGACCCAGTACTTC | CAWSVGHIGTQYF
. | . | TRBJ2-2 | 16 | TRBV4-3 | TGCGCCAGCAGCTCCGGGGGGCACGCGAACACCGGGGAGCTGTTTTTT | CASSSGGHANTGELFF
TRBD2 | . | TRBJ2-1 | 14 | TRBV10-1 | TGCGCCAGCAGTGAAGGGACTAGGGGCGATGAGCAGTTCTTC | CASSEGTRGDEQFF
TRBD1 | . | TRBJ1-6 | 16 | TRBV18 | TGTGCCAGCTCACCATCTCGGACAGGGATTAGTTCACCCCTCCACTTT | CASSPSRTGISSPLHF
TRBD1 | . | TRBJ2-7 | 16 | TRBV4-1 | TGCGCCAGCAGCCAAGCTCCCGGGACAGGGCGCGACGAGCAGTACTTC | CASSQAPGTGRDEQYF
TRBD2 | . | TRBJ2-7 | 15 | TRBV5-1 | TGCGCCAGCAGCATTTTAGCGGGGCCTCTGTACGAGCAGTACTTC | CASSILAGPLYEQYF
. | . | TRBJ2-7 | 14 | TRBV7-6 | TGTGCCAGCAGCTTAGAAGGCTTGGGGGGCGAGCAGTACTTC | CASSLEGLGGEQYF
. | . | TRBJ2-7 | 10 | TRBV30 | TGTGCCTGGGAACTGGGAGAGCAGCACTTC | CAWELGEQHF
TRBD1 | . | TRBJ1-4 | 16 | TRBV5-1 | TGCGCCAGCAGCATATCTGGGACAGCAATTAATGAAAAACTGTTTTTT | CASSISGTAINEKLFF
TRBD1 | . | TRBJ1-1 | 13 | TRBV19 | TGTGCCAGTACCGAGGACAGGGTGTCTGAAGCTTTCTTT | CASTEDRVSEAFF
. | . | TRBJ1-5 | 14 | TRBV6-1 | TGTGCCAGCAGTGAAACCAACAGGGCTCAGCCCCAGCATTTT | CASSETNRAQPQHF
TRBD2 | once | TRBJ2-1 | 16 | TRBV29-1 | TGCAGCGTAGATAAGACTAGCGGGGGGGCCGGGAATGAGCAGTTCTTC | CSVDKTSGGAGNEQFF
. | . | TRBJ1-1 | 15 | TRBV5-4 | TGTGCCAGCAGCCCGCAACAGGGCCGGAACACTGAAGCTTTCTTT | CASSPQQGRNTEAFF
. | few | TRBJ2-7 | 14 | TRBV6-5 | TGTGCCAGCACTCCCTCAGGTAGAGGCTACGAGCAGTACTTC | CASTPSGRGYEQYF
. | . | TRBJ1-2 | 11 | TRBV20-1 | TGCAGCGTCAGGGCCCACGACGGCTACACCTTC | CSVRAHDGYTF
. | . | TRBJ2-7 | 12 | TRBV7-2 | TGTGCCAGCAGCTTAGGTTACTACGAGCAGTACTTC | CASSLGYYEQYF
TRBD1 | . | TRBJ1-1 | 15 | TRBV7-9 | TGTGCCAGCAGCTCCTTCCGGGACAGGGGGACTGAAGCTTTCTTT | CASSSFRDRGTEAFF